A single sample gave rise to the 18 T cell receptor beta chains below, sequenced in a study of cytomegalovirus exposure and HLA in healthy donors. The PCR employed 60 Vbeta primers together with 13 Jbeta primers. Data came from immunoSEQ multiplex PCR; TCRdb stores just in-frame clones and leaves some out. The sample consists of about 54,000 clones, approximately 81% of them appearing once. Sequencing was carried out using PBMCs. These receptors were collected from a woman aged 18 to 35 in good health and CMV-seronegative.

The CDR3 loop reads CASSLRRNTEAFF. The CDR3, as DNA: TGTGCCAGCTCACTTAGGAGGAACACTGAAGCTTTCTTT. The chain uses TRBV7-8 and TRBJ1-1; no clear D gene. This CDR3 region has 13 residues. Germline-derived CDR1 and CDR2 are SGHVS and FQNEAQ. V lost 8 bases, J lost 1 base, and 11 bases lay in between.

The chain is built from TRBV27 and TRBJ2-1; TRBD2 might be the D (5 bases). CDR3 length equals 13 residues. From germline, CDR1 is MNHEY and CDR2 SMNVEV (reference sequence). V was cut by 8 bases and J by 4 bases, with 12 bases left in between. DNA of the CDR3: TGTGCCAGCGGAGCGGTCGGATACAATGAGCAGTTCTTC. Translating it yields CASGAVGYNEQFF.

In the case of this clone: Distinct nucleotide sequences in the sample also encode this CDR3. The chain has TRBV27 and TRBJ2-7; 8 bases map to TRBD1. CDR1 is MNHEY, CDR2 SMNVEV, per germline (reference sequence). CDR3 length equals 16 residues. The V and J ends lost 6 bases and 2 bases, in that order; junction bases with no gene match: 12. The DNA of the CDR3 is TGTGCCAGCAGCGAACTGCCCGGGACAGGAGCCTACGAGCAGTACTTC. Protein: CASSELPGTGAYEQYF.

This chain links TRBV4-2 with TRBJ2-4, with a weak D call TRBD1 (6 bases). Between the trimmed V and J ends, which lost 0 bases and 3 bases, there was a span of 18 bases. This CDR3 has 18 amino acids. Germline V gene sequence: CDR1 LGHNA, CDR2 YNFKEQ. The CDR3 reads CASSQDRVGRGGKNIQYF. DNA of the CDR3: TGTGCCAGCAGCCAAGATAGGGTTGGGAGAGGGGGCAAAAACATTCAGTACTTC.

J is TRBJ1-3 and V is TRBV5-1; no clear D gene. The germline V gene has CDR1 SGHRS and CDR2 YFSETQ. Trimming pared 0 bases from V and 4 bases from J, leaving 8 bases between. This CDR3 contains 14 residues. The CDR3 region has the DNA TGCGCCAGCAGCTTGGCGGGTATCGGAAACACCATATATTTT. Translation gives CASSLAGIGNTIYF. Supplemented by reference TRBV5-1 and TRBJ1-3, the full variable domain reads KAGVTQTPRYLIKTRGQQVTLSCSPISGHRSVSWYQQTPGQGLQFLFEYFSETQRNKGNFPGRFSGRQFSNSRSEMNVSTLELGDSALYLCASSLAGIGNTIYFGEGSWLTVV.

This clone was observed once. V is TRBV19 and J is TRBJ1-2, with no clear D. CDR3 size: 14 residues. CDR1 and CDR2 (germline): LNHDA, SQIVND (reference sequence). V shed 9 bases and J shed 4 bases, with 18 bases lying between them. This chain's CDR3 is CASRDRLLGYGYTF. DNA of the CDR3: TGTGCCAGCAGAGACCGACTTCTAGGCTATGGCTACACCTTC.

CDR3 region: CASSWGGGLNTEAFF. DNA for the CDR3: TGTGCCAGCAGTTGGGGCGGGGGGCTGAACACTGAAGCTTTCTTT. The chain carries TRBV27 and TRBJ1-1; a possible D gene is TRBD1 (6 bases). Germline V gene lookup returns CDR1 MNHEY and CDR2 SMNVEV (reference sequence). V was pared by 4 bases and J by 0 bases, with 12 bases between. The CDR3 sequence is 15 residues long.

The rearrangement joins TRBV5-1 to TRBJ2-2; D might be TRBD2 (6 bases). Germline V gene sequence: CDR1 SGHRS, CDR2 YFSETQ. This CDR3 region has 14 residues. V was shortened by 7 bases and J by 2 bases, with 12 bases between the two germline ends. The CDR3 nucleotides are TGCGCCAGCTGGGGTAGCGGAAACACCGGGGAGCTGTTTTTT. Protein product: CASWGSGNTGELFF.

This clone was recorded only once. V is TRBV6-4 and J is TRBJ2-3; TRBD2 is a possible D gene (5 bases). V dropped 2 bases and J dropped 5 bases, with 17 bases sitting between them. Germline V gives CDR1 MRHNA, CDR2 SNTAGT. The CDR3 length is 16 residues. The CDR3 nucleotides are TGTGCCAGCAGTGACAGTTCCCGGGGAATAGTAGATACGCAGTATTTT. Protein: CASSDSSRGIVDTQYF.

CDR3 residues: CASSLDGGSGRNEQYF. CDR3 DNA: TGTGCCAGCAGCTTAGACGGGGGTAGTGGGCGGAACGAGCAGTACTTC. The chain combines TRBV7-2 with TRBJ2-7; the D gene is possibly TRBD2 (6 bases). The CDR3 contains 16 residues. V gave up 1 base and J gave up 5 bases, with 18 bases separating them. CDR1 is SGHTA, CDR2 FQGNSA, per germline.

The chain is built from TRBV2 and TRBJ2-2; D may be TRBD1 (5 bases). The CDR3 covers 21 residues. Germline V gene data show CDR1 as SNHLY and CDR2 as FYNNEI. V was cut by 0 bases and J by 7 bases, with 30 bases left in between. The CDR3 spells CASSEALLTYGTGRADGELFF. In DNA, the CDR3 is TGTGCCAGCAGTGAAGCCCTCCTTACCTATGGAACTGGCAGGGCGGACGGGGAGCTGTTTTTT. Using reference TRBV2 and TRBJ2-2 for the parts outside the CDR3, the full variable domain is EPEVTQTPSHQVTQMGQEVILRCVPISNHLYFYWYRQILGQKVEFLVSFYNNEISEKSEIFDDQFSVERPDGSNFTLKIRSTKLEDSAMYFCASSEALLTYGTGRADGELFFGEGSRLTVL.

The chain recombines TRBV27 with TRBJ1-5, with 7 bases lining up with TRBD1. The CDR3 length is 15 residues. J gave up 4 bases and V 7 bases, and 10 bases lay outside the gene matches. Germline CDR1 and CDR2: MNHEY and SMNVEV (reference sequence). CDR3 sequence: CASNEQGQSNQPQHF. For the CDR3, the DNA is TGTGCCAGCAACGAACAGGGGCAAAGTAATCAGCCCCAGCATTTT.

This rearrangement joins TRBV28 to TRBJ1-2; no definite D call. The V and J ends lost 6 bases and 4 bases respectively, with 15 bases between them. This CDR3 region has 14 residues. Per germline, CDR1 MDHEN and CDR2 SYDVKM. The CDR3 region is CASRESGEGYGYTF. In DNA form, the CDR3 reads TGTGCCAGCAGGGAAAGCGGAGAGGGCTATGGCTACACCTTC.

The chain links TRBV27 to TRBJ2-3; the D is unclear. The V gene lost 6 bases and the J gene lost 1 base, with 5 bases spanning the gap. CDR1 and CDR2 from the germline V gene are MNHEY and SMNVEV (reference sequence). This CDR3 has 12 residues. DNA for the CDR3: TGTGCCAGCAGCTCCCGCACAGATACGCAGTATTTT. This translates into CASSSRTDTQYF.

The chain recombines TRBV7-3 with TRBJ1-1; D call uncertain. V lost 5 bases and J lost 4, with 14 bases in between. Germline V gene sequence: CDR1 SGHTA, CDR2 FQGTGA. This CDR3 spans 14 amino acids. The CDR3 sequence is CASSPSVFGTEAFF. CDR3 sequence (DNA): TGTGCCAGCAGCCCCTCGGTTTTCGGCACTGAAGCTTTCTTT.

The chain employs TRBV6-4 and TRBJ2-5; 9 bases line up with TRBD2. This CDR3 region has 15 residues. CDR1 is MRHNA and CDR2 is SNTAGT in the germline V gene. After removal of 5 bases from V and 2 bases from J, the junction contained 6 bases not matched to a gene. The CDR3 DNA reads TGTGCCAGCAGTATCGGGACTAGCCCGCAAGAGACCCAGTACTTC. Translating gives CASSIGTSPQETQYF.

The V and J genes are TRBV11-3 and TRBJ2-1; the match to TRBD2 covers 14 bases. V gave up 5 bases and J gave up 9 bases; unmatched junction bases: 15. From germline, CDR1 is SGHNT and CDR2 YENEEA. The CDR3 has 18 amino acids. In nucleotides, the CDR3 is TGTGCCAGCAGCCGGGGGACTAGCGGGAGCCAAGACGGTGGTGAGCAGTTCTTC. Translated: CASSRGTSGSQDGGEQFF.

The CDR3 nucleotides are TGTGCCAGCAGCCCGAGCGGTCTAATAGCTGAAGCTTTCTTT. Translating it yields CASSPSGLIAEAFF. The chain couples TRBV5-5 to TRBJ1-1, with D hard to call. Germline V lookup: CDR1 SGHKS, CDR2 YYEKEE (reference sequence). This CDR3 spans 14 amino acids. The V end was cut by 4 bases, the J end by 6 bases, with 16 bases between. Supplemented by reference TRBV5-5 and TRBJ1-1, the full variable domain reads DAGVTQSPTHLIKTRGQQVTLRCSPISGHKSVSWYQQVLGQGPQFIFQYYEKEERGRGNFPDRFSARQFPNYSSELNVNALLLGDSALYLCASSPSGLIAEAFFGQGTRLTVV.